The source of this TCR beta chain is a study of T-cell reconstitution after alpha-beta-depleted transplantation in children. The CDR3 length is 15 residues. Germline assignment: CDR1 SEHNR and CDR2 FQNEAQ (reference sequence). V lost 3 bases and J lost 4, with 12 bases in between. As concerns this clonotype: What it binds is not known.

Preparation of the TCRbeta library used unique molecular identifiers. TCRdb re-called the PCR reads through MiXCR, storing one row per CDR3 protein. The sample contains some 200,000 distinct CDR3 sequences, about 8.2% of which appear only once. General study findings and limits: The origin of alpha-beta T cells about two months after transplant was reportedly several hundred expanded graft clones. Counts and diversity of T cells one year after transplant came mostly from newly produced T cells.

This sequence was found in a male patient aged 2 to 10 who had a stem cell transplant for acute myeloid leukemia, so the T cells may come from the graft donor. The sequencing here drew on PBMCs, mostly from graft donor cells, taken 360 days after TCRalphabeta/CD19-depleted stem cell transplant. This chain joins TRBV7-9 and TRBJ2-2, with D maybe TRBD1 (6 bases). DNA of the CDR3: TGTGCCAGCAGCTTTGGTACAGGGTTCACCGGGGAGCTGTTTTTT. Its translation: CASSFGTGFTGELFF.